The rows below give T cell receptor beta chains drawn from one sample of a study of T cell responses to AZD1222 COVID-19 vaccine. Sequenced by immunoSEQ multiplex PCR; TCRdb stores in-frame clones only, minus some. Of 50,000 to 65,000 clones in the sample, about four fifths were seen once. This material consisted of peripheral blood, taken 28 days after the second AZD1222 dose. These receptor sequences come from an adult who received the AZD1222 COVID-19 vaccine. Both conserved end residues are part of each CDR3. Each record gives: V gene, J gene, D gene, clone size, CDR3 DNA, CDR3 protein. A D gene is named only where the DNA matches it firmly. Part of the rows lack a size; the others show once, few, many or a class for expanded clones.

v_gene: TRBV9; j_gene: TRBJ2-1; d_gene: .; abundance: .; CDR3nt: TGTGCCAGCAGTCCCTACCCGGATCTAGGGAATGAGCAGTTCTTC; CDR3aa: CASSPYPDLGNEQFF
v_gene: TRBV5-1; j_gene: TRBJ1-1; d_gene: TRBD1; abundance: .; CDR3nt: TGCGCCAGCAGCTTACAGGGGGCCGGCACTGAAGCTTTCTTT; CDR3aa: CASSLQGAGTEAFF
v_gene: TRBV27; j_gene: TRBJ1-4; d_gene: TRBD1; abundance: .; CDR3nt: TGTGCCAGCAGTCCACGACAGGGGAATGAAAAACTGTTTTTT; CDR3aa: CASSPRQGNEKLFF
v_gene: TRBV27; j_gene: TRBJ1-5; d_gene: .; abundance: few; CDR3nt: TGTGCCAGCAGTCCAGATAGCAATCAGCCCCAGCATTTT; CDR3aa: CASSPDSNQPQHF
v_gene: TRBV19; j_gene: TRBJ2-1; d_gene: TRBD2; abundance: .; CDR3nt: TGTGCCAGTAGTGGGGGAGGGGTTAGCGGGAGGGGACGATACAATGAGCAGTTCTTC; CDR3aa: CASSGGGVSGRGRYNEQFF
v_gene: TRBV5-1; j_gene: TRBJ2-5; d_gene: TRBD1; abundance: .; CDR3nt: TGCGCCAGCAGCTTCGGACAGGGCCAAGAGACCCAGTACTTC; CDR3aa: CASSFGQGQETQYF
v_gene: TRBV30; j_gene: TRBJ2-7; d_gene: .; abundance: .; CDR3nt: TGTGCCTGGAGTGTACGGGTAGGGCAGAGCTCCTACGAGCAGTACTTC; CDR3aa: CAWSVRVGQSSYEQYF
v_gene: TRBV29-1; j_gene: TRBJ1-3; d_gene: .; abundance: .; CDR3nt: TGCAGCGTTGAGCCTTCTAGGGCACCTGGAAACACCATATATTTT; CDR3aa: CSVEPSRAPGNTIYF
v_gene: TRBV19; j_gene: TRBJ2-3; d_gene: .; abundance: .; CDR3nt: TGTGCCAGTACCCGACCTGGGGCAGATACGCAGTATTTT; CDR3aa: CASTRPGADTQYF
v_gene: TRBV3-1/TRBV3-2; j_gene: TRBJ2-7; d_gene: TRBD1; abundance: .; CDR3nt: TGTGCCAGCAGCCGAACAGGGGGTATCTCCTACGAGCAGTACTTC; CDR3aa: CASSRTGGISYEQYF
v_gene: TRBV2; j_gene: TRBJ1-1; d_gene: .; abundance: .; CDR3nt: TGTGCCTGCCCGAGGGGGAGGAACACTGAAGCTTTCTTT; CDR3aa: CACPRGRNTEAFF
v_gene: TRBV5-6; j_gene: TRBJ2-3; d_gene: TRBD2; abundance: .; CDR3nt: TGTGCCAGCAGTCCGAATAGCGGGAGGCGCACAGATACGCAGTATTTT; CDR3aa: CASSPNSGRRTDTQYF
v_gene: TRBV15; j_gene: TRBJ1-2; d_gene: .; abundance: few; CDR3nt: TGTGCCACCAGCAGAGTCCTCTTAAGTCAGTCGGGGTTCTATGGCTACACCTTC; CDR3aa: CATSRVLLSQSGFYGYTF
v_gene: TRBV7-2; j_gene: TRBJ1-3; d_gene: TRBD1; abundance: .; CDR3nt: TGTGCCAGCAGCTTAGCCGGGACAGGGGCGGGGACCATATATTTT; CDR3aa: CASSLAGTGAGTIYF
v_gene: TRBV29-1; j_gene: TRBJ2-1; d_gene: .; abundance: .; CDR3nt: TGCAGCGTTTCAGATGAGCAGTTCTTC; CDR3aa: CSVSDEQFF
v_gene: TRBV11-2; j_gene: TRBJ2-1; d_gene: TRBD2; abundance: .; CDR3nt: TGTGCCAGCAGCTCGGCTAGCGGAGACTACAATGAGCAGTTCTTC; CDR3aa: CASSSASGDYNEQFF
v_gene: TRBV6-2/TRBV6-3; j_gene: TRBJ2-3; d_gene: .; abundance: .; CDR3nt: TGTGCCAGCAGTTTCCGGGAGACCACAGATACGCAGTATTTT; CDR3aa: CASSFRETTDTQYF
v_gene: TRBV4-3; j_gene: TRBJ2-2; d_gene: .; abundance: .; CDR3nt: TGCGCCAGCAGCCAAGATTGGGACACCATTTACACCGGGGAGCTGTTTTTT; CDR3aa: CASSQDWDTIYTGELFF
v_gene: TRBV6-5; j_gene: TRBJ2-3; d_gene: .; abundance: .; CDR3nt: TGTGCCAGCGCCCCTCGAGGAAGCACAGATACGCAGTATTTT; CDR3aa: CASAPRGSTDTQYF
v_gene: TRBV19; j_gene: TRBJ2-5; d_gene: .; abundance: .; CDR3nt: TGTGCCAGTAGTATACGGAGGGGCCGAGAGACCCAGTACTTC; CDR3aa: CASSIRRGRETQYF
v_gene: TRBV19; j_gene: TRBJ1-2; d_gene: TRBD1; abundance: few; CDR3nt: TGTGCCAGTAGTACGAGGGGGACAGCAGCTAACTATGGCTACACCTTC; CDR3aa: CASSTRGTAANYGYTF
v_gene: TRBV12-2; j_gene: TRBJ2-2; d_gene: .; abundance: .; CDR3nt: TGTGCAAGTCGCTTAAGCCAACACGCGAACACCGGGGAGCTGTTTTTT; CDR3aa: CASRLSQHANTGELFF
v_gene: TRBV7-9; j_gene: TRBJ2-1; d_gene: TRBD1; abundance: .; CDR3nt: TGTGCCAGCAGCATCCGGGACAGCAATGAGCAGTTCTTC; CDR3aa: CASSIRDSNEQFF
v_gene: TRBV5-8; j_gene: TRBJ1-5; d_gene: TRBD1; abundance: .; CDR3nt: TGTGCCAGCAGCCGCGACAGGGATCAGCCCCAGCATTTT; CDR3aa: CASSRDRDQPQHF
v_gene: TRBV5-1; j_gene: TRBJ1-4; d_gene: .; abundance: once; CDR3nt: TGCGCCAGCAGCTTGGCTGGGCTTCCCGAAAAACTGTTTTTT; CDR3aa: CASSLAGLPEKLFF
v_gene: TRBV28; j_gene: TRBJ1-3; d_gene: .; abundance: .; CDR3nt: TGTGCCAGCAGTTTATTAGGAAGTGGCGGAAACACCATATATTTT; CDR3aa: CASSLLGSGGNTIYF
v_gene: TRBV7-9; j_gene: TRBJ1-1; d_gene: .; abundance: .; CDR3nt: TGTGCCAGCAAGGAGTGGGGCACTGAAGCTTTCTTT; CDR3aa: CASKEWGTEAFF
v_gene: TRBV5-1; j_gene: TRBJ2-3; d_gene: .; abundance: .; CDR3nt: TGCGCCAGCAGCTTGGGTGGGACAATGTCAGATACGCAGTATTTT; CDR3aa: CASSLGGTMSDTQYF
v_gene: TRBV30; j_gene: TRBJ1-2; d_gene: .; abundance: .; CDR3nt: TGTGCCTGGATACGGCTCAGCAACTATGGCTACACCTTC; CDR3aa: CAWIRLSNYGYTF